Listed below are T cell receptor beta chains from one sample, sequenced in a study of CD8+ T cells in alopecia areata. TCRdb's table, derived via immunoSEQ multiplex PCR, lists solely in-frame clones and lacks some. The table has approximately 210,000 clones, around 66% seen once. The sample consisted of CD4+ T cells sorted from blood, taken at week 44, from a patient treated with tofacitinib. Source of these receptors: a human donor with alopecia areata. The conserved cysteine and the conserved F or W are not part of the CDR3 here.

V gene: TRBV20-1
J gene: TRBJ1-2
CDR3 protein: SATTDYGYT

V gene: TRBV10-3
J gene: TRBJ2-3
CDR3 protein: AIGQGARTDTQY

V gene: TRBV7-8
J gene: TRBJ1-1
CDR3 protein: ASSSYVLGLGTEAF

V gene: TRBV4-2
J gene: TRBJ1-3
CDR3 protein: ASSQDLGRGSGNTIY

V gene: TRBV5-1
J gene: TRBJ2-3
CDR3 protein: ASSLERGASTDTQY

V gene: TRBV11-2
J gene: TRBJ2-3
CDR3 protein: ASSLLMGQLSIPTDTQY

V gene: TRBV29-1
J gene: TRBJ1-4
CDR3 protein: SAAGQLNEKLF

V gene: TRBV7-9
J gene: TRBJ1-2
CDR3 protein: ASSARDSDYGYT

V gene: TRBV15
J gene: TRBJ2-6
CDR3 protein: ATSTGTMSSGANVLT

V gene: TRBV14
J gene: TRBJ2-2
CDR3 protein: ASSQAQGNTGELF

V gene: TRBV2
J gene: TRBJ1-1
CDR3 protein: ASSLQPNTEAF

V gene: TRBV14
J gene: TRBJ1-4
CDR3 protein: ASTRQGGEKLF

V gene: TRBV11-2
J gene: TRBJ2-5
CDR3 protein: ASSLEVVGETQY

V gene: TRBV2
J gene: TRBJ1-1
CDR3 protein: ASSDRVGGTEAF

V gene: TRBV11-2
J gene: TRBJ2-2
CDR3 protein: ASTNARGANTGELF

V gene: TRBV29-1
J gene: TRBJ1-5
CDR3 protein: SVVQGIENQPQH

V gene: TRBV7-2
J gene: TRBJ2-7
CDR3 protein: ASSTGPGGKSYEQY

V gene: TRBV7-2
J gene: TRBJ1-1
CDR3 protein: ASSLAGANTEAF

V gene: TRBV19
J gene: TRBJ1-3
CDR3 protein: ASSPLWTGSGNTIY

V gene: TRBV30
J gene: TRBJ2-7
CDR3 protein: AWTSGGSYEQY

V gene: TRBV29-1
J gene: TRBJ1-2
CDR3 protein: SVERAGEGYT

V gene: TRBV2
J gene: TRBJ1-1
CDR3 protein: ASSGQGNTEAF

V gene: TRBV14
J gene: TRBJ2-7
CDR3 protein: ASSQGLEQY

V gene: TRBV5-1
J gene: TRBJ1-4
CDR3 protein: ASSSGVEEKLF

V gene: TRBV19
J gene: TRBJ1-1
CDR3 protein: ASRRDRGMNTEAF

V gene: TRBV5-1
J gene: TRBJ1-2
CDR3 protein: ASSLRVSSDYGYT

V gene: TRBV5-1
J gene: TRBJ2-2
CDR3 protein: ASRVQGDPGELF

V gene: TRBV30
J gene: TRBJ1-1
CDR3 protein: AWTGQINTEAF

V gene: TRBV15
J gene: TRBJ1-4
CDR3 protein: ATSSSGLVDEKLF

V gene: TRBV11-2
J gene: TRBJ2-3
CDR3 protein: ATPGRALTDTQY

V gene: TRBV7-2
J gene: TRBJ1-2
CDR3 protein: ASSLEGTSYGYT

V gene: TRBV27
J gene: TRBJ1-2
CDR3 protein: ASSSGRGRVYGYT

V gene: TRBV6-5
J gene: TRBJ1-5
CDR3 protein: ASKSTGMGNQPQH

V gene: TRBV30
J gene: TRBJ2-7
CDR3 protein: AWSRGRSYEQY

V gene: TRBV9
J gene: TRBJ2-7
CDR3 protein: ASSVGLAHEQY

V gene: TRBV6-5
J gene: TRBJ1-2
CDR3 protein: ASSYSMGNSGYT

V gene: TRBV29-1
J gene: TRBJ2-1
CDR3 protein: SVPSGGLANNEQF

V gene: TRBV12-5
J gene: TRBJ1-2
CDR3 protein: ASAPGRDYGYT

V gene: TRBV30
J gene: TRBJ1-1
CDR3 protein: AWSVGRSTEAF

V gene: TRBV29-1
J gene: TRBJ2-5
CDR3 protein: SVTPRETQY

V gene: TRBV19
J gene: TRBJ2-1
CDR3 protein: ASTKAGAEPNYNEQF

V gene: TRBV18
J gene: TRBJ1-2
CDR3 protein: ASSPPNGWGDGYT

V gene: TRBV5-6
J gene: TRBJ2-2
CDR3 protein: ASSFSVNTGELF

V gene: TRBV20-1
J gene: TRBJ1-1
CDR3 protein: SARVNTEAF

V gene: TRBV7-9
J gene: TRBJ1-5
CDR3 protein: ASSLSTQGDQH

V gene: TRBV18
J gene: TRBJ1-3
CDR3 protein: ASSPLTGVGNTIY

V gene: TRBV11-2
J gene: TRBJ2-2
CDR3 protein: ASSPRIHGELF

V gene: TRBV5-6
J gene: TRBJ2-3
CDR3 protein: ASSLGPAGDFTDTQY

V gene: TRBV4-3
J gene: TRBJ1-1
CDR3 protein: ASSRIRDGEAF

V gene: TRBV29-1
J gene: TRBJ1-2
CDR3 protein: SVGNDNYGYT

V gene: TRBV9
J gene: TRBJ2-6
CDR3 protein: ASSVFPRTGLFASGANVLT

V gene: TRBV5-1
J gene: TRBJ1-2
CDR3 protein: ASSLEQGAHYGYT

V gene: TRBV4-1
J gene: TRBJ2-6
CDR3 protein: ASSQGQGAVGANVLT

V gene: TRBV29-1
J gene: TRBJ1-1
CDR3 protein: SVARGTEAF

V gene: TRBV10-3
J gene: TRBJ1-1
CDR3 protein: AISESANTEAF

V gene: TRBV6-4
J gene: TRBJ2-7
CDR3 protein: ASKRSSQGPYEQY

V gene: TRBV29-1
J gene: TRBJ1-1
CDR3 protein: SVTRGMNTEAF

V gene: TRBV4-3
J gene: TRBJ2-7
CDR3 protein: ASSQDRGGPYEQY